The 24 T cell receptor beta chains in this list originate from one sample, sequenced in a study of blood T cell repertoires in COVID-19. Clones were read by immunoSEQ multiplex PCR, and TCRdb kept only the in-frame ones, dropping some. This sample has about 480,000 clones, with roughly 90% found just once. What was sequenced was PBMCs or T cells enriched from blood (not recorded which). These receptors were collected from a woman in her forties who had recovered from COVID-19.

The rearrangement joins TRBV11-2 to TRBJ2-1; 11 positions match TRBD2. This CDR3 has 16 residues. Germline V gene sequence: CDR1 SGHAT, CDR2 FQNNGV. Unmatched junction bases numbered 6, after V lost 6 bases and J lost 2 bases. The CDR3: CASSHSGRGTYNEQFF. CDR3 in DNA: TGTGCCAGCAGTCATAGCGGGAGGGGGACCTACAATGAGCAGTTCTTC. Complete variable domain (other parts from reference TRBV11-2 and TRBJ2-1): EAGVAQSPRYKIIEKRQSVAFWCNPISGHATLYWYQQILGQGPKLLIQFQNNGVVDDSQLPKDRFSAERLKGVDSTLKIQPAKLEDSAVYLCASSHSGRGTYNEQFFGPGTRLTVL.

This chain uses TRBV14 with TRBJ2-7, with D maybe TRBD2 (5 bases). CDR3 length equals 15 residues. The ends were cut back, 4 bases at V and 4 bases at J, with 17 bases in the middle. CDR1 is SGHDN, CDR2 FVKESK, per germline. The CDR3 DNA follows: TGTGCCAGCAGCCGGCCGGGAATAGGTTTGTACGAGCAGTACTTC. Encoded protein: CASSRPGIGLYEQYF.

This chain links TRBV6-5 with TRBJ2-5, with D possibly being TRBD2 (5 bases). V lost 7 bases and J lost 2, with 14 bases in between. The germline V gene has CDR1 MNHEY and CDR2 SVGAGI. The CDR3 is 14 residues long. The CDR3 loop is CASTTTTGQETQYF. The CDR3 DNA reads TGTGCCAGCACCACGACCACGGGGCAAGAGACCCAGTACTTC.

Concerning this clone: The germline gene is not matched at one end of the junction; a read error may be the cause. The chain uses TRBV5-5 and TRBJ2-5; D is undetermined. CDR3 size: 10 residues. CDR1 is SGHKS and CDR2 is YYEKEE in the germline V gene (reference sequence). CDR3 sequence reads: CATFVEAQYF. The CDR3 nucleotides read TGTGCCACCTTCGTAGAGGCCCAGTACTTC.

The V gene is TRBV4-3, the J gene TRBJ1-2; TRBD1 might be the D (5 bases). Germline V CDR1 and CDR2: LGHNA, YSLEER. V was shortened by 0 bases and J by 8 bases, with 13 bases between the two germline ends. The CDR3 has 14 amino acids. The CDR3 region is CASSQDFGGRGYTF. CDR3 in DNA: TGCGCCAGCAGCCAAGATTTTGGGGGGAGAGGCTACACCTTC.

The chain recombines TRBV3-1 (or the pseudogene TRBV3-2) with TRBJ2-5, with 11 bases aligning to TRBD2. CDR3 length equals 19 residues. Trimming took 0 bases from V and 5 from J; bases not matched to a gene: 14. The V gene's germline CDR1 is LGHDT and CDR2 YNNKEL (reference sequence). This chain's CDR3 is CASSQDGLGSGRVSETQYF. CDR3 sequence (DNA): TGTGCCAGCAGCCAAGACGGGTTAGGTAGCGGGAGGGTTAGCGAGACCCAGTACTTC.

V is TRBV2 and J is TRBJ1-1, with 7 positions matching TRBD1. V lost 7 bases to trimming and J lost 2 bases; unmatched junction nucleotides: 10. CDR1 is SNHLY and CDR2 is FYNNEI in the germline V gene. The CDR3 has 15 amino acids. Here the CDR3 reads CASKSGQDVNTEAFF. As DNA, the CDR3 is TGTGCCAGCAAGTCAGGACAGGACGTAAACACTGAAGCTTTCTTT.

CDR3 in amino acids: CASRPGGENIQYF. The CDR3 nucleotides are TGTGCCAGCAGGCCCGGGGGAGAAAACATTCAGTACTTC. J is TRBJ2-4 and V is TRBV6-5; possibly TRBD2 for D (6 bases). Germline CDR1 is MNHEY and CDR2 is SVGAGI. The CDR3 length is 13 residues. Trimming pared 6 bases from V and 5 bases from J, leaving 11 bases between.

This clone showed up just once. The genes are TRBV27 and TRBJ2-3, with TRBD2 matching over 14 bases. The CDR3 extends over 19 amino acids. In germline, CDR1 is MNHEY, CDR2 SMNVEV (reference sequence). V shed 3 bases, J shed 6 bases, and the junction held 14 bases outside the gene matches. The CDR3 spells CASSFVGTSGRKVGDTQYF. In nucleotides, the CDR3 is TGTGCCAGCAGTTTCGTCGGGACTAGCGGGAGAAAGGTGGGCGATACGCAGTATTTT.

In its sample, this clone was seen once. The chain links TRBV5-8 to TRBJ1-5; D is possibly TRBD1 (6 bases). V was pared by 0 bases and J by 0 bases, with 19 bases between. The CDR3 length is 19 residues. Germline CDR1 SGHTS, CDR2 YDEGEE. The CDR3 DNA is TGTGCCAGCAGCTTGGAGGCTGGGGGGGGCCCATATAGCAATCAGCCCCAGCATTTT. Translation: CASSLEAGGGPYSNQPQHF.

The chain links TRBV7-2 to TRBJ2-1; 10 bases line up with TRBD2. This CDR3 spans 17 amino acids. Germline V lookup: CDR1 SGHTA, CDR2 FQGNSA. V was pared by 4 bases and J by 15 bases, with 21 bases of the junction left unmatched. CDR3 loop: CASSSQTSGLAGAEGFF. CDR3 DNA: TGTGCCAGCAGCTCCCAAACGTCGGGGCTAGCGGGAGCCGAGGGGTTCTTC.

The chain employs TRBV12-3 or TRBV12-4 and TRBJ1-1; perhaps TRBD1 as D (5 bases). Between the trimmed V and J ends, which lost 5 bases and 7 bases, there was a span of 14 bases. The CDR3 has 13 residues. The CDR3 protein is CASSPRLGDEAFF. CDR3 coding DNA: TGTGCCAGCAGTCCTAGACTAGGGGATGAAGCTTTCTTT.

The rearrangement links TRBV4-3 to TRBJ2-4; tentatively, D is TRBD2 (5 bases). The CDR3 consists of 16 residues. Germline assignment: CDR1 LGHNA and CDR2 YSLEER. V was shortened by 1 base and J by 0 bases, with 10 bases between the two germline ends. CDR3 bases: TGCGCCAGCAGCCAAGGGATAGGACTAGCCAAAAACATTCAGTACTTC. Amino acids: CASSQGIGLAKNIQYF.

This clone was counted once. This chain joins TRBV28 and TRBJ1-5, with TRBD1 matching 9 bases. With V trimmed by 8 bases and J by 1 base, 6 bases remained unmatched. CDR3 size: 15 residues. The germline gives CDR1 MDHEN, CDR2 SYDVKM. This CDR3 reads CASLRTGASNQPQHF. In DNA form, the CDR3 reads TGTGCCAGCCTTAGGACAGGGGCGAGCAATCAGCCCCAGCATTTT.

CDR3 sequence reads: CASSSLYGYTF. Written as DNA, the CDR3 is TGTGCCAGTAGTTCACTCTATGGCTACACCTTC. The chain combines TRBV19 with TRBJ1-2; the D is unclear. Germline V gives CDR1 LNHDA, CDR2 SQIVND (reference sequence). Trimming cost V 5 bases and J 4 bases, with 5 bases left between them. CDR3 length: 11 residues.

Of note for this clone: The same CDR3 arises from other DNA sequences in this sample as well. The V call is TRBV2, the J call TRBJ2-1; 14 bases fit TRBD2. The CDR3 covers 14 residues. The germline V gene encodes CDR1 SNHLY and CDR2 FYNNEI. Trimming removed 6 bases from V and 7 bases from J; junction bases left unmatched: 2. The CDR3 protein is CASRGLAGVNEQFF. In DNA form, the CDR3 reads TGTGCCAGCAGGGGACTAGCGGGAGTGAATGAGCAGTTCTTC.

This sequence joins TRBV6-1 and TRBJ2-5; TRBD1 agrees at 7 bases. This CDR3 region has 14 residues. Germline V gene lookup returns CDR1 MNHNS and CDR2 SASEGT. After removal of 3 bases from V and 5 bases from J, the junction contained 6 bases not matched to a gene. CDR3 in amino acids: CASSERGLRETQYF. In DNA, the CDR3 is TGTGCCAGCAGTGAGAGGGGGCTCCGGGAGACCCAGTACTTC.

J is TRBJ1-2 and V is TRBV10-3, with TRBD1 as a possible D gene (5 bases). V was trimmed by 6 bases and J by 0 bases, leaving 14 bases between them. This CDR3 contains 15 residues. Germline CDR1 and CDR2: ENHRY and SYGVKD. The DNA of the CDR3 is TGTGCCATCAGCCGATTAGGGGATGCTAACTATGGCTACACCTTC. Its protein is CAISRLGDANYGYTF.

This chain connects TRBV11-2 to TRBJ2-7; 7 bases are a match to TRBD1. V was pared by 6 bases and J by 3 bases, with 11 bases of the junction left unmatched. Germline-derived CDR1 and CDR2 are SGHAT and FQNNGV. The CDR3 runs 15 residues. The CDR3 DNA follows: TGTGCCAGCAGGCAAACGGGACAGCCAAGCTACGAGCAGTACTTC. Its translation: CASRQTGQPSYEQYF.

The chain couples TRBV4-1 to TRBJ2-7; 7 bases agree with TRBD2. Looked up from germline, CDR1 is MGHRA and CDR2 is YSYEKL. The ends lost 0 bases at V and 2 bases at J; junction bases unmatched: 10. This CDR3 region has 17 residues. DNA for the CDR3: TGCGCCAGCAGCCAAGAGGAATTTCCGGGAGGAACCTACGAGCAGTACTTC. It translates to CASSQEEFPGGTYEQYF.

J is TRBJ1-5 and V is TRBV12-3 or TRBV12-4; no firm D call. V lost 6 bases and J lost 5, with 11 bases in between. This CDR3 is built from 13 residues. The CDR3 spells CASSFGVDQPQHF. The CDR3 DNA follows: TGTGCCAGCAGCTTCGGAGTGGATCAGCCCCAGCATTTT.

The chain carries TRBV9 and TRBJ1-4, with 7 bases lining up with TRBD1. CDR1 and CDR2 from the germline V gene are SGDLS and YYNGEE. V shed 3 bases, J shed 7 bases, and the junction held 6 bases outside the gene matches. The CDR3 sequence is 14 residues long. For the CDR3, the DNA is TGTGCCAGCAGCGGGGGGGACAGCCTTGAAAAACTGTTTTTT. Its translation is CASSGGDSLEKLFF.

This clone has a single count. CDR3 DNA sequence: TGCAGCGGGGGGGAGGGGCCCTCCGGGGAGCTGTTTTTT. It specifies CSGGEGPSGELFF. The chain employs TRBV29-1 and TRBJ2-2; TRBD2 agrees at 7 bases. The V and J ends lost 7 bases and 6 bases, in that order; junction bases with no gene match: 8. This CDR3 has 13 residues. CDR1 is SQVTM and CDR2 is ANQGSEA in the germline V gene.

This chain connects TRBV10-2 to TRBJ2-1; 13 bases align to TRBD2. Germline CDR1 is WSHSY and CDR2 is SAAADI. The CDR3 sequence is 18 residues long. V gave up 2 bases and J gave up 2 bases; unmatched junction bases: 6. CDR3 DNA: TGCGCCAGCAGTGAGGGACTAGCGGGAGTCCATACCTACAATGAGCAGTTCTTC. Its translation: CASSEGLAGVHTYNEQFF.